This is a list of T cell receptor beta chains from one sample in a study of tumor-infiltrating lymphocytes in primary liver carcinoma. One entry per CDR3 protein results from TCRdb running MiXCR on the multiplex PCR reads. The top ten clones hold 72% of a sample with around 170,000 distinct CDR3 sequences, about 60% of them seen once. The sequenced sample consisted of peripheral blood. These receptors all come from a man aged 35-49 years with primary liver carcinoma and hepatitis B virus infection. Each CDR3 is given with its conserved first and last residue.

v_call: TRBV7-8
j_call: TRBJ2-1
cdr3_aa: CASQDRGNNGQFF

v_call: TRBV11-2
j_call: TRBJ2-1
cdr3_aa: CVSSMLVGSGDEQFF

v_call: TRBV6-1
j_call: TRBJ1-1
cdr3_aa: CASSDHVGALNTEDFF

v_call: TRBV4-1
j_call: -
cdr3_aa: CASSQDGGQGTTDTQHF

v_call: TRBV11-2
j_call: TRBJ2-7
cdr3_aa: CASTSDRGRTSRRFYEQYF

v_call: TRBV11-2
j_call: TRBJ2-5
cdr3_aa: CASGNGLQGNQETQYF

v_call: TRBV10-3
j_call: TRBJ2-1
cdr3_aa: CAIRQDGYEQFF

v_call: TRBV6-1
j_call: TRBJ2-7
cdr3_aa: CASSYRGSGAEQYF

v_call: TRBV11-2
j_call: TRBJ2-3
cdr3_aa: CASSLSYTNTQYF

v_call: TRBV6-1
j_call: TRBJ2-3
cdr3_aa: CASSEEARPQDMQYF

v_call: TRBV2
j_call: TRBJ2-2
cdr3_aa: CASSEAQGNTGELFF

v_call: TRBV12-3/TRBV12-4
j_call: TRBJ2-7
cdr3_aa: CASSGQGSHEQYF

v_call: TRBV10-2
j_call: TRBJ1-5
cdr3_aa: CATRGSNLPQHF

v_call: TRBV5-1
j_call: TRBJ2-5
cdr3_aa: CASSLGDYIQETQYF

v_call: TRBV6-6
j_call: TRBJ2-5
cdr3_aa: CSSTPLRGGGETQYF

v_call: TRBV11-2
j_call: TRBJ2-5
cdr3_aa: CASSLASGGEETQYF

v_call: TRBV12-3/TRBV12-4
j_call: TRBJ1-6
cdr3_aa: CASRGGGNSPLHF